This T cell receptor beta chain was captured by sequencing in a study of T cells in Graves' hyperthyroidism and ophthalmopathy. Many counts were recorded for this clonotype. Its antigen remains unknown. Study outcomes and limitations: In validation, the model predicted ophthalmopathy. These predictions came a median roughly 6.5 months before onset. Ophthalmopathy and stable hyperthyroidism were separated by a 13 V-J model.

Using RNA transcripts as the source, TCR beta CDR3 regions were amplified. Initially, a first-round RT-PCR of the TCR CDR3 employed the HTBI primer set. TCRdb fed the multiplex PCR reads into MiXCR, producing one record per CDR3 protein. The sample shows hundreds of thousands of distinct CDR3 sequences, about 14% of them seen only once. Germline V gives CDR1 ENHRY, CDR2 SYGVKD. Losses at the gene ends were 8 bases for V and 2 bases for J; bases not matched to a gene: 3. The CDR3 extends over 14 amino acids. Participants, patients aged 18 to 65, had newly diagnosed hyperthyroidism with a duration under 2 months. Sample collection date corresponds to first hyperthyroidism diagnosis, prior to any ophthalmopathy symptoms.

The sequenced material came from blood. J is TRBJ1-5 and V is TRBV10-3; 10 bases align to TRBD1. This receptor was taken from a woman aged 25-40 years with Graves' hyperthyroidism that later progressed to Graves' ophthalmopathy. The DNA of the CDR3 is TGTGCCATCGGACAGGGGGACGGCAATCAGCCCCAGCATTTT. Protein sequence: CAIGQGDGNQPQHF.